This T cell receptor beta chain was sequenced for a study of PD-L1 blockade in urothelial cancer (dated by TCRdb to 2016 to 2017). Study-level background: All patients started therapy at some point between 2014 and 2016 and received atezolizumab 1,200 mg intravenously every 3 weeks. About 10 patients achieved durable clinical benefit and 20 did not. About 90% of the 29 patients were males with bladder-origin urothelial cancer, and about 65% of the roughly 30 reported a prior smoking history. In the same patients who had TCR sequencing, pretreatment tumors also underwent whole exome sequencing and RNA sequencing. An ECOG performance status of 0 or 1 was recorded for the patients, and 0 to 3 prior chemotherapy regimens had been received by the patients. Durable clinical benefit meant progression-free survival longer than 6 months, and TCR features were also tested against progression-free and overall survival. Blood samples yielded a median of around 150,000 T cells and 65,000 to 95,000 unique TCRs, with median clonality approximately 0.08. TCR sequencing covered pretreatment tumor samples and matched, serially collected peripheral blood taken before and after atezolizumab treatment. Twenty-nine patients had pretreatment blood TCR-seq, some 25 had at least one posttreatment blood collection, and some 25 had tumor TCR-seq. The study, an exploratory multi-omic analysis, examined somatic, immune and clinical correlates of response to PD-L1 blockade with atezolizumab in urothelial cancer. Blood samples were analyzed 3 weeks after the start of treatment (second dose) and 6 weeks after the start of treatment. Broader findings and caveats from the paper: Because the sample size was small (n ≈ 29) and many exploratory analyses were performed, the results are intended to be hypothesis-generating. Patients with durable benefit showed greater expansion of tumor-associated TCR clones in peripheral blood 3 weeks after starting treatment (n of about 20, p = 0.022). Improved progression-free and overall survival was found to be associated with pretreatment peripheral blood TCR clonality below the median.

From its cysteine to its phenylalanine, the CDR3 spans 20 amino acids. Kept here is only the CDR3 DNA, which spans 60 bases and is read in frame from base 1. CDR1 and CDR2 are read off the germline V gene as SGDLS and YYNGEE. V is pruned by 3 bases and J by 3 bases, leaving 14 bases of the junction without a gene match. The intended sense of this specimen's time point label: peripheral blood 6 weeks after treatment start. A total of about 31 patients with locally advanced or metastatic urothelial carcinoma, treated at Memorial Sloan Kettering on a trial protocol, made up the cohort. Peripheral blood mononuclear cells were collected pretreatment and during treatment, with between 1 and 8 total time points obtained per patient. The Qiagen DNeasy Blood extraction kit was used to purify genomic DNA from total PBMCs and tumor samples. PBMCs were collected pretreatment and during treatment, and were isolated and stored as previously described.

Each PCR received spiked-in synthetic TCR analog templates so that absolute template abundance could be estimated from read counts. The immunoSEQ assay was used to amplify TCRbeta CDR3 regions from genomic DNA with bias-controlled V and J gene primers. Rearranged TCRbeta segments were sequenced at approximately 20X coverage. The paper's processing steps were these. Clustering was used to correct sequencing errors, and CDR3s were annotated against IMGT so that V, D and J genes could be assigned. Downstream analyses used only productive TCRbeta rearrangements and left out out-of-frame or stop-codon sequences. Clonality was calculated as one minus the Shannon entropy normalized by the log of the number of unique productive sequences. Clones differing between time points or between blood and tumor were identified by Fisher's exact test with Benjamini-Hochberg correction at adjusted p below 0.01. TCRdb carries this immuneACCESS record with in-frame sequences only. Its versions omit some clonotypes, under half of them owing to an unresolved V gene in the studies checked, with the rest unexplained. D and trimming were read from the DNA, whereas the V and J calls and clone size are those reported in that table. The sample table lists roughly 40,000 clones, less than 95% of them with a count of one. The ten largest clones take up about 7.3% of the sample.

For this clone: This receptor's antigen is unknown. No base-level quality is on record; no much larger clone is a single base apart.

The TCR originated in a man aged 65-85 years with urothelial cancer. Recombination connected TRBV9 to TRBJ2-6, and TRBD1 matches 11 of the central bases. The sequenced sample was PBMCs, obtained around atezolizumab (anti-PD-L1) treatment. The DNA sequence reads TGTGCCAGCAGCGCGGGACCATGGACAGGGGGCTTTGGTGGGGCCAACGTCCTGACTTTC. Translation gives CASSAGPWTGGFGGANVLTF.